This TCR beta chain was identified in a study of blood T cell repertoires in COVID-19. Study summary: Samples taken during acute and convalescent COVID-19 were collected in the United States, Italy and Spain. T cells, B-cell-depleted T cells, or PBMCs provided the cDNA or gDNA that served as material.

Original data processing: From reference gene primer amplification, estimates of nucleated cell counts were derived. Sequencing used immunoSEQ multiplex PCR; TCRdb keeps in-frame clones, though not all of them. Clone size and V and J calls were adopted from that table, with D and trimming inferred from the DNA. This table has roughly 60,000 clones, around four fifths appearing once. The sample holds many counts of this clone. The germline V gene has CDR1 MNHEY and CDR2 SMNVEV (reference sequence). The CDR3 covers 15 residues. Trimming removed 0 bases from V and 3 bases from J, with 11 bases in between.

The receptor's source is a human donor in a cohort sampled during active COVID-19. The specimen sequenced was peripheral blood. The gene calls are TRBV27 and TRBJ1-2; weak D call: TRBD1 (6 bases). In nucleotides, the CDR3 is TGTGCCAGCAGTTTATCTCGGGGGGCTGACTATGGCTACACCTTC. It is translated as CASSLSRGADYGYTF.